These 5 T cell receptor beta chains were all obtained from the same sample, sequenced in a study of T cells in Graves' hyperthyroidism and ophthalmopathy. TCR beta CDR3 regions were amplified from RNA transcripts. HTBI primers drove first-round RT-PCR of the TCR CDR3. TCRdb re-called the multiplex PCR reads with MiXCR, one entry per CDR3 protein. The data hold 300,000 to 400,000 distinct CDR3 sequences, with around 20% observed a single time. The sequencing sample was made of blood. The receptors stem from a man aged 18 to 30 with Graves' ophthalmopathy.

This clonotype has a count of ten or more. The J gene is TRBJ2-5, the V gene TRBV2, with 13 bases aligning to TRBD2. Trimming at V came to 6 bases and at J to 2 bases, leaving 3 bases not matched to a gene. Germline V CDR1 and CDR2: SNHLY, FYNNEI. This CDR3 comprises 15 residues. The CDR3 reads CASRGTSGTQETQYF. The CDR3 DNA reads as TGTGCCAGCAGAGGGACTAGCGGGACACAAGAGACCCAGTACTTC.

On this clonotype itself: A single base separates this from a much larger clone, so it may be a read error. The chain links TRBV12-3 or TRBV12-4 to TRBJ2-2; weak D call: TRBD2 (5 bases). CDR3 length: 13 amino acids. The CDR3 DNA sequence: TGTGCCAGCAGTACCACTTACACCGGGGAGCCGTTTTTT. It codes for CASSTTYTGEPFF.

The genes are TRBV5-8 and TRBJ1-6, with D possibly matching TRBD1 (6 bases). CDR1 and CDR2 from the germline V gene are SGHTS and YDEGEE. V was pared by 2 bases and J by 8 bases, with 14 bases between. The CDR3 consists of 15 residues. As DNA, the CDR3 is TGTGCCAGCAGCTTCCTACAGGGATCTGATTCACCCCTCCACTTT. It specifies CASSFLQGSDSPLHF.

The CDR3 reads CASSLGKLRELFF. In nucleotides, the CDR3 is TGTGCCAGCAGTTTGGGCAAGCTCCGGGAGCTGTTTTTT. The chain joins TRBV12-3 or TRBV12-4 to TRBJ2-2; D is unresolved. The V and J ends lost 3 bases and 9 bases respectively, with 11 bases between them. This CDR3 has 13 residues.

In DNA, the CDR3 is TGTGCCAGTAGGCCGGCGAGTGCCTATGGCTACACCTTC. The encoded protein is CASRPASAYGYTF. V gene TRBV19 combines with J gene TRBJ1-2; D not certain. This CDR3 spans 13 amino acids. Trimming left V 6 bases short and J 4 bases short, with 12 bases between. Germline CDR1 reads LNHDA; CDR2 reads SQIVND (reference sequence).